This T cell receptor beta chain appears in the sequencing data of a study of regulatory T cells in long-lasting Graves disease. Arm-PCR of CDR3 regions with iRepertoire HTBI primers generated TCR beta libraries. A single record per CDR3 protein comes from TCRdb applying MiXCR to the multiplex PCR reads. The data contain 450,000 to 650,000 distinct CDR3 sequences, around 16% of them seen just once; the ten biggest clones take up just under 25%. V dropped 0 bases and J dropped 0; count of bases not matched to a gene: 4. From germline, CDR1 is DFQATT and CDR2 SNEGSKA (reference sequence). This CDR3 region has 17 residues. This sample's time point: newly diagnosed GD, antithyroid drugs for less than 3 months. Following extraction of RNA from PBMCs, that RNA was used to make the TCR library. This clonotype was seen ten or more times. This sample also appeared in a second study, on T cells in Graves' hyperthyroidism and ophthalmopathy.

This rearrangement joins TRBV20-1 to TRBJ2-1; 11 bases map to TRBD2. The specimen comprised peripheral blood mononuclear cells (PBMCs), sampled at new diagnosis, from a patient treated with antithyroid drugs. The receptor comes from a woman aged 35 to 60 with Graves disease. CDR3 in amino acids: CSARELAGASSYNEQFF. The CDR3 DNA is TGCAGTGCTAGAGAACTAGCGGGGGCAAGCTCCTACAATGAGCAGTTCTTC.